These 29 T cell receptor beta chains came from one sample sequenced in a study of blood T cell repertoires in COVID-19. Sequencing was performed with immunoSEQ multiplex PCR; in TCRdb, only in-frame clones are kept and a portion is missing. The sample shows over 85,000 clones, 75% to 85% of them seen only once. Sequencing was carried out using peripheral blood. Receptors were obtained from a man aged 60 to 75 with acute or convalescent COVID-19.

The chain links TRBV15 to TRBJ1-5, with D possibly being TRBD1 (5 bases). V was trimmed by 0 bases and J by 6 bases, leaving 18 bases between them. CDR1 and CDR2 from the germline V gene are LNHNV and YYDKDF (reference sequence). This CDR3 contains 17 residues. DNA for the CDR3: TGTGCCACCAGCAGAGACAGGGTTATTCAGGCACGTCAGCCCCAGCATTTT. It encodes CATSRDRVIQARQPQHF.

The chain combines TRBV6-5 with TRBJ2-1, with 11 bases lining up with TRBD1. Germline CDR1 and CDR2: MNHEY and SVGAGI. The V gene end was trimmed by 4 bases and the J gene end by 7 bases; junction bases not matched to a gene: 6. The CDR3 spans 15 residues. The CDR3 region is CASSSRDRGWNEQFF. The CDR3 DNA is TGTGCCAGCAGTTCGCGGGACAGGGGGTGGAATGAGCAGTTCTTC.

This clone was counted a single time. The chain employs TRBV9 and TRBJ1-2; weak D call: TRBD1 (6 bases). The CDR3 is made up of 17 amino acids. Trimming left V 3 bases short and J 4 bases short, with 22 bases between. The germline CDR1 and CDR2 sequences are SGDLS and YYNGEE. CDR3: CASSATQGHTQGYGYTF. CDR3 coding DNA: TGTGCCAGCAGCGCCACCCAGGGACATACCCAAGGCTATGGCTACACCTTC.

CDR3 loop: CASSLGSGDTARREQYF. The CDR3 DNA sequence: TGTGCCAGCAGCTTGGGGTCAGGGGACACCGCCCGAAGAGAGCAGTACTTC. The chain uses TRBV5-4 and TRBJ2-7, with TRBD1 as a possible D gene (6 bases). Germline CDR1 is SGHNT and CDR2 is YYREEE (reference sequence). This CDR3 is 17 amino acids long. Between the trimmed V and J ends, which lost 0 bases and 7 bases, there was a span of 23 bases.

The chain is built from TRBV6-5 and TRBJ1-1; tentative D call: TRBD1 (5 bases). Germline lookup yields CDR1 MNHEY and CDR2 SVGAGI. The CDR3 covers 15 residues. V lost 0 bases and J lost 6, with 14 bases in between. The CDR3 is CASSYSRGSKSEAFF. CDR3 coding DNA: TGTGCCAGCAGTTACTCTAGGGGCTCCAAATCTGAAGCTTTCTTT.

This chain links TRBV28 with TRBJ1-6; D is possibly TRBD1 (6 bases). The CDR3 totals 14 residues. Trimming left V 6 bases short and J 4 bases short, with 10 bases between. The germline V gene has CDR1 MDHEN and CDR2 SYDVKM. The CDR3 region is CASSKGGYNSPLHF. In nucleotides, the CDR3 is TGTGCCAGCAGCAAGGGGGGGTATAATTCACCCCTCCACTTT.

The chain links TRBV2 to TRBJ1-1; D remains ambiguous. The CDR3 is 14 amino acids. Trimming left V 7 bases short and J 0 bases short, with 12 bases between. Per germline, CDR1 SNHLY and CDR2 FYNNEI. In DNA form, the CDR3 reads TGTGCCAGCACCGGGGAAGGCCTGAACACTGAAGCTTTCTTT. This gives the protein CASTGEGLNTEAFF.

This clone has only one observation. The CDR3 nucleotides read TGTGCCAGCAGCGACAGGGGGGGGGATCAGCCCCAGCATTTT. Its protein is CASSDRGGDQPQHF. V and J are TRBV7-2 and TRBJ1-5; 9 bases line up with TRBD1. The CDR3 is made up of 14 amino acids. The V gene's germline CDR1 is SGHTA and CDR2 FQGNSA. V gave up 5 bases and J gave up 5 bases; unmatched junction bases: 4.

This chain links TRBV2 with TRBJ2-1; 7 bases agree with TRBD1. Germline CDR1 reads SNHLY; CDR2 reads FYNNEI. The CDR3 is made up of 16 amino acids. V lost 6 bases, J lost 0 bases, and 8 bases stayed unmatched. CDR3 coding DNA: TGTGCCAGCAGATTATCGGGACAGAGCTCCTACAATGAGCAGTTCTTC. Translating gives CASRLSGQSSYNEQFF.

The CDR3 reads CASSQVGTANTGELFF. In nucleotides, the CDR3 is TGCGCCAGCAGCCAAGTGGGGACTGCCAACACCGGGGAGCTGTTTTTT. The chain joins TRBV4-3 to TRBJ2-2; D perhaps matches TRBD2 (6 bases). The CDR3 spans 16 residues. V shed 1 base and J shed 2 bases, with 11 bases lying between them. In germline, CDR1 is LGHNA, CDR2 YSLEER.

J is TRBJ2-3 and V is TRBV20-1, with TRBD2 as a possible D gene (7 bases). Trimming removed 3 bases from V and 2 bases from J, with 12 bases in between. Per the germline V gene, CDR1 is DFQATT and CDR2 is SNEGSKA (reference sequence). This CDR3 is built from 14 residues. CDR3 residues: CSASRGGNTDTQYF. CDR3 nucleotide sequence: TGCAGTGCTAGTAGGGGGGGAAACACAGATACGCAGTATTTT.

This chain joins TRBV2 and TRBJ1-2; 7 positions match TRBD1. The CDR3 consists of 13 residues. The germline V gene has CDR1 SNHLY and CDR2 FYNNEI. The ends lost 6 bases at V and 4 bases at J; junction bases unmatched: 5. The CDR3 bases are TGTGCCAGCAGAGCAGGGGGACCCTATGGCTACACCTTC. This translates into CASRAGGPYGYTF.

This clone was seen once. The CDR3 sequence is CASSRDTVTMNTEAFF. CDR3 coding DNA: TGCGCCAGCAGCCGGGACACGGTAACGATGAACACTGAAGCTTTCTTT. V and J are TRBV5-1 and TRBJ1-1; D perhaps matches TRBD1 (6 bases). Trimming shortened V by 4 bases and J by 0 bases, and 16 bases separated the two germline ends. The V gene's germline CDR1 is SGHRS and CDR2 YFSETQ. This CDR3 is 16 amino acids long.

V gene TRBV30 combines with J gene TRBJ1-5, with D perhaps TRBD1 (6 bases). Looked up from germline, CDR1 is GTSNPN and CDR2 is SVGIG (reference sequence). The CDR3 runs to 13 residues. The V end lost 0 bases, the J end lost 6 bases, and 9 bases lay between the germline ends. CDR3 nucleotide sequence: TGTGCCTGGAGTGTACAAGGGGGTCAGCCCCAGCATTTT. Protein product: CAWSVQGGQPQHF. The variable domain in full, completed from reference TRBV30 and TRBJ1-5, reads SQTIHQWPATLVQPVGSPLSLECTVEGTSNPNLYWYRQAAGRGLQLLFYSVGIGQISSEVPQNLSASRPQDRQFILSSKKLLLSDSGFYLCAWSVQGGQPQHFGDGTRLSIL.

This sequence joins TRBV6-5 and TRBJ2-2; 7 bases are a match to TRBD1. The trim removed 6 bases at V and 4 bases at J, leaving 8 bases unmatched. Germline values: CDR1 MNHEY, CDR2 SVGAGI. The CDR3 runs 15 residues. CDR3 protein: CASSSDRVSTGELFF. The CDR3 DNA reads TGTGCCAGCAGCTCCGACAGGGTATCCACCGGGGAGCTGTTTTTT.

This clone has just a few counts. V usage is TRBV3-1 (or the pseudogene TRBV3-2) and J usage is TRBJ1-5; tentative D call: TRBD1 (6 bases). The germline V gene has CDR1 LGHDT and CDR2 YNNKEL (reference sequence). CDR3 length: 14 amino acids. Deletions cut 4 bases from V and 7 bases from J, with 14 bases between. The CDR3 is CASSPEGGNQPQHF. In nucleotides, the CDR3 is TGTGCCAGCAGCCCCGAAGGGGGTAACCAGCCCCAGCATTTT.

V gene TRBV28 combines with J gene TRBJ2-7; D might be TRBD1 (5 bases). The CDR3 totals 11 residues. V lost 7 bases and J lost 3, with 7 bases in between. Germline values: CDR1 MDHEN, CDR2 SYDVKM. In DNA form, the CDR3 reads TGTGCCAGCAATAGGGGCTACGAGCAGTACTTC. Translating it yields CASNRGYEQYF. The full variable domain, rest sourced from reference TRBV28 and TRBJ2-7, is DVKVTQSSRYLVKRTGEKVFLECVQDMDHENMFWYRQDPGLGLRLIYFSYDVKMKEKGDIPEGYSVSREKKERFSLILESASTNQTSMYLCASNRGYEQYFGPGTRLTVT.

The J gene is TRBJ1-1, the V gene TRBV2; the match to TRBD1 covers 9 bases. Trimming removed 7 bases from V and 3 bases from J; junction bases left unmatched: 9. Germline V gene data show CDR1 as SNHLY and CDR2 as FYNNEI. CDR3 size: 15 residues. In nucleotides, the CDR3 is TGTGCCAGCATAGGGACAGGGAGGGGATACACTGAAGCTTTCTTT. Protein: CASIGTGRGYTEAFF.

The chain is built from TRBV7-2 and TRBJ2-2; 10 nucleotides match TRBD2. CDR1 is SGHTA and CDR2 is FQGNSA in the germline V gene. The CDR3 spans 16 residues. V dropped 5 bases and J dropped 4; count of bases not matched to a gene: 7. In DNA, the CDR3 is TGTGCCAGCAGCGGGGGTAGCGGGGGGATCACCGGGGAGCTGTTTTTT. Amino acid sequence: CASSGGSGGITGELFF.

V gene TRBV11-2 combines with J gene TRBJ1-3; a weak D match, TRBD1 (6 bases). Germline CDR1 is SGHAT and CDR2 is FQNNGV. The length of the CDR3 is 14 residues. Trimming shortened V by 2 bases and J by 2 bases, and 7 bases separated the two germline ends. The CDR3 sequence is CASSLRQAGNTIYF. The CDR3 DNA reads TGTGCCAGCAGCTTACGACAGGCTGGAAACACCATATATTTT.

The V and J genes are TRBV18 and TRBJ2-4, with 7 bases aligning to TRBD1. This CDR3 is 14 amino acids long. V lost 3 bases to trimming and J lost 6 bases; unmatched junction nucleotides: 5. Germline V gives CDR1 KGHSH, CDR2 LQKENI. CDR3: CASSPETGINIQYF. CDR3 bases: TGTGCCAGCTCACCTGAGACAGGGATAAACATTCAGTACTTC.

The chain links TRBV7-2 to TRBJ1-6, with no clear D. With 5 bases removed from V and 9 bases from J, the gap between germline ends came to 8 bases. Germline values: CDR1 SGHTA, CDR2 FQGNSA. The CDR3 runs to 12 residues. The CDR3 loop is CASSLPPSPLHF. CDR3 in DNA: TGTGCCAGCAGCCTCCCCCCTTCACCCCTCCACTTT.

CDR3 loop: CASSPFQGGSSPLHF. CDR3 nucleotides: TGTGCCAGCAGTCCTTTCCAGGGGGGTAGTTCACCCCTCCACTTT. The rearrangement uses TRBV27 and TRBJ1-6, with 7 bases matching TRBD1. Trimming took 5 bases from V and 9 from J; bases not matched to a gene: 10. Germline V CDR1 and CDR2: MNHEY, SMNVEV (reference sequence). This CDR3 has 15 amino acids.

The chain has TRBV18 and TRBJ2-5; 10 bases agree with TRBD2. Per the germline V gene, CDR1 is KGHSH and CDR2 is LQKENI. The CDR3 runs to 15 residues. With V trimmed by 0 bases and J by 10 bases, 8 bases remained unmatched. The CDR3 protein is CASSPPLAGVRIQYF. The CDR3, as DNA: TGTGCCAGCTCACCACCGCTAGCGGGGGTTAGGATCCAGTACTTC.

This clone was seen more than once but under ten times. The rearrangement joins TRBV3-1 (or the pseudogene TRBV3-2) to TRBJ1-2; TRBD1 is a possible D gene (5 bases). The length of the CDR3 is 14 residues. Germline values: CDR1 LGHDT, CDR2 YNNKEL (reference sequence). Trimming removed 4 bases at V and 6 bases at J, with 15 bases between. The CDR3: CASSLHSGSDGYTF. CDR3 sequence (DNA): TGTGCCAGCAGCCTTCACTCAGGGTCGGATGGCTACACCTTC.

The chain joins TRBV6-2 or TRBV6-3 to TRBJ2-3; possible D gene TRBD2, 5 bases. Trimming cost V 4 bases and J 6 bases, with 14 bases left between them. Per germline, CDR1 MNHEY and CDR2 SVGEGT. This CDR3 contains 14 residues. The CDR3, as DNA: TGTGCCAGCAGTTCTTGGACTGTAAGGGATACGCAGTATTTT. The encoded protein is CASSSWTVRDTQYF.

V is TRBV6-5 and J is TRBJ1-5; D may be TRBD1 (5 bases). The CDR3 contains 15 residues. With 0 bases removed from V and 0 bases from J, the gap between germline ends came to 6 bases. Germline V gene lookup returns CDR1 MNHEY and CDR2 SVGAGI. The CDR3 nucleotides read TGTGCCAGCAGTTACTCACAGGATAGCAATCAGCCCCAGCATTTT. Residues: CASSYSQDSNQPQHF.

The chain is built from TRBV23-1 and TRBJ1-1; D may be TRBD1 (5 bases). TRBV23-1 is an ORF for which the function is uncertain. V shed 3 bases and J shed 3 bases, with 11 bases lying between them. The CDR3 sequence is 14 residues long. As DNA, the CDR3 is TGCGCCAGCAGTCATACCGGGGGGGACACTGAAGCTTTCTTT. This encodes CASSHTGGDTEAFF.

The chain links TRBV28 to TRBJ1-3; TRBD1 aligns across 9 bases. CDR3 length: 17 amino acids. Germline V gene sequence: CDR1 MDHEN, CDR2 SYDVKM. V lost 5 bases to trimming and J lost 5 bases; unmatched junction nucleotides: 13. Here the CDR3 DNA reads TGTGCCAGCAGTGCCGGGACAGGGTTGAATTTCCGAAACACCATATATTTT. This gives the protein CASSAGTGLNFRNTIYF.